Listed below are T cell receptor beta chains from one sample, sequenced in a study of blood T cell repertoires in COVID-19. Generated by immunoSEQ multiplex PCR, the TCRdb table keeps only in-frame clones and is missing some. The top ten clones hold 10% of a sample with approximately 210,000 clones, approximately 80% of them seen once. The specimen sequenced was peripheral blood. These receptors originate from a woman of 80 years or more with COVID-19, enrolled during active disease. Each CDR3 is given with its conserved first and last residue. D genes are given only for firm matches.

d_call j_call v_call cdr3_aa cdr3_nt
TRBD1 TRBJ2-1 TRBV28 CASRTGGQGVNEQFF TGTGCCAGCAGGACTGGGGGACAGGGGGTCAACGAGCAGTTCTTC
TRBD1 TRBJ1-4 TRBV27 CASSPGQGGREKLFF TGTGCCAGCAGTCCCGGACAGGGGGGTCGAGAAAAACTGTTTTTT
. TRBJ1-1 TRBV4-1 CASSQVRGGNTEAFF TGCGCCAGCAGCCAAGTGAGAGGAGGGAACACTGAAGCTTTCTTT
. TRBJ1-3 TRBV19 CASSIDLPSSGNTIYF TGTGCCAGTAGTATAGACCTCCCGAGCTCTGGAAACACCATATATTTT
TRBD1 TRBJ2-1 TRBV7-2 CASRTGGADEQFF TGTGCCAGCAGGACAGGGGGCGCGGATGAGCAGTTCTTC
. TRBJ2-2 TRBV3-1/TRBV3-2 CASSQGRGAGELFF TGTGCCAGCAGCCAAGGTCGGGGAGCCGGGGAGCTGTTTTTT
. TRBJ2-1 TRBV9 CASSGREQFF TGTGCCTCTTCAGGTCGGGAGCAGTTCTTC
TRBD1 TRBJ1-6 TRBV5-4 CASSLVVKDRGVSPLHF TGTGCCAGCAGCTTGGTCGTTAAGGACAGGGGGGTTTCACCCCTCCACTTT
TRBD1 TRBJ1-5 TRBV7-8 CASSPRPGQESNQPQHF TGTGCCAGCAGTCCCCGCCCGGGACAGGAGAGCAATCAGCCCCAGCATTTT
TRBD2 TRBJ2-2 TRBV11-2 CASSSNSGGSGELFF TGTGCCAGCAGCTCAAATAGCGGGGGCTCCGGGGAGCTGTTTTTT